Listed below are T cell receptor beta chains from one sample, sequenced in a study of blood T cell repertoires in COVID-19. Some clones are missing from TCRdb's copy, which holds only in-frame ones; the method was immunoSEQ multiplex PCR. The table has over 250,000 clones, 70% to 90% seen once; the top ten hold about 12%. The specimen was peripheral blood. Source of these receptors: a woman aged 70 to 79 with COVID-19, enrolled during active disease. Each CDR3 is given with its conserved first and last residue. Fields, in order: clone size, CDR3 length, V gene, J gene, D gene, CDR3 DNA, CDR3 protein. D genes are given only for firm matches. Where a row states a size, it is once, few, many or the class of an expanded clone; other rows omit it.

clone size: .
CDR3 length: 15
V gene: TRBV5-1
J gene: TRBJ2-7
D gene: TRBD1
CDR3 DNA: TGCGCCAGCAGCTCCGGGACAGCATTAACCTACGAGCAGTACTTC
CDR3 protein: CASSSGTALTYEQYF

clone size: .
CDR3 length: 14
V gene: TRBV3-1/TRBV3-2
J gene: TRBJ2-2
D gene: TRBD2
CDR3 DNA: TGTGCCAGCAGCCCTAGCGGAAACACCGGGGAGCTGTTTTTT
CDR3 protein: CASSPSGNTGELFF

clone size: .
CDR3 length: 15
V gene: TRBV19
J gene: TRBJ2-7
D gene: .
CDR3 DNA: TGTGCCAGTAAAGACCAGGGGCGAAGCTCCTACGAGCAGTACTTC
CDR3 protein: CASKDQGRSSYEQYF

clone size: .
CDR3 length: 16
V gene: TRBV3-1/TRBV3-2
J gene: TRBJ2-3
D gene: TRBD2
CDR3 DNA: TGTGCCAGCAGCCAAGGTGTGAAGGCGGGGGTCCCTTCGCAGTATTTT
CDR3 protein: CASSQGVKAGVPSQYF

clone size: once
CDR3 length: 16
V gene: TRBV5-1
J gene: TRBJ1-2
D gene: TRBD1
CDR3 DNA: TGCGCCAGCAGCTCAGCCGGGACAGGGCCACTCTATGGCTACACCTTC
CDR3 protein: CASSSAGTGPLYGYTF

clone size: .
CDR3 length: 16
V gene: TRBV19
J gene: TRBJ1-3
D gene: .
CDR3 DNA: TGTGCCAGTATCAGACAAAGATTTGGCTCCACAAACACCATATATTTT
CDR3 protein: CASIRQRFGSTNTIYF

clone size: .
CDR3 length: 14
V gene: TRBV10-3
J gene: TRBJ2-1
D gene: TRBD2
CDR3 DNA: TGTGCCATCAGCTCGGGGGGGCCCGGCAATGAGCAGTTCTTC
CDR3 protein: CAISSGGPGNEQFF

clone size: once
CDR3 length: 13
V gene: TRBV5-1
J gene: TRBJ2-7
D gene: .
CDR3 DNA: TGCGCCAGCAGCTTGTCTGTATCCTACGAGCAGTACTTC
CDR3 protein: CASSLSVSYEQYF

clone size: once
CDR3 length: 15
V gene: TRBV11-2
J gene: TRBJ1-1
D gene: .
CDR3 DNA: TGTGCCAGCACCCCCACACTCCAGGGGAACACTGAAGCTTTCTTT
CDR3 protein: CASTPTLQGNTEAFF

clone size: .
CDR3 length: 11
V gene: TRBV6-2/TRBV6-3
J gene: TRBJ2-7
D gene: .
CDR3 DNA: TGTGCCAGCAGTCGGGGGTTCGAGCAGTACTTC
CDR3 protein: CASSRGFEQYF

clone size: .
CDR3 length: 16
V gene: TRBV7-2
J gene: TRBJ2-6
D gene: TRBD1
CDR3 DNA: TGTGCCAGCAGCCCAATGGACAGGGGTGGGGCCAACGTCCTGACTTTC
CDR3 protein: CASSPMDRGGANVLTF

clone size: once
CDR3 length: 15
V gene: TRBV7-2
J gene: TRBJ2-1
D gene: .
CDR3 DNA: TGTGCCAGCAGCTTAGATAGGAGCTCCTACAATGAGCAGTTCTTC
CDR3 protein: CASSLDRSSYNEQFF

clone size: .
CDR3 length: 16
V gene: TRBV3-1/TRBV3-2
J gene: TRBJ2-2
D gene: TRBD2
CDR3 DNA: TGTGCCAGCAAGACTAGCGGGGGGGCCAGGGCCGGGGAGCTGTTTTTT
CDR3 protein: CASKTSGGARAGELFF

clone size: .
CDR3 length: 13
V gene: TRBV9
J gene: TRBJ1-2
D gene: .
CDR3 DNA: TGTGCCAGCAGCGTAGACAATAACTATGGCTACACCTTC
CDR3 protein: CASSVDNNYGYTF

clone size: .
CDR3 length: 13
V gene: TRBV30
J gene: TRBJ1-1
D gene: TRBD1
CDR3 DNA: TGTGCCCGGACAGGCCTCCCGAACACTGAAGCTTTCTTT
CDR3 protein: CARTGLPNTEAFF

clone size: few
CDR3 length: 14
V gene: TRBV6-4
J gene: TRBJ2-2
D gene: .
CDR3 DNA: TGTGCCAGCAGTTCCAGATCGAACACCGGGGAGCTGTTTTTT
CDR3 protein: CASSSRSNTGELFF

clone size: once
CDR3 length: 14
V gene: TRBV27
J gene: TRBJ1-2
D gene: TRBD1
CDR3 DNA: TGTGCCAGCAGTTTATCAAGACAGGGCTATGGCTACACCTTC
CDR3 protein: CASSLSRQGYGYTF

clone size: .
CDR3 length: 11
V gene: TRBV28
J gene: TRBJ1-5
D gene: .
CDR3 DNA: TGTGCCAGCAGTTTAAGCCAGCCCCAGCATTTT
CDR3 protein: CASSLSQPQHF

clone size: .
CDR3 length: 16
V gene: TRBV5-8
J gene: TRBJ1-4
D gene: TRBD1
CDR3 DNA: TGTGCCAGCAGCCCCGCCGGGAGGGGGCTAGCTGAAAAACTGTTTTTT
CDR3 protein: CASSPAGRGLAEKLFF

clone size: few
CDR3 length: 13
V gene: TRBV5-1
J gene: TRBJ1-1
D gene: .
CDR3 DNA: TGCGCCAGCAGCCACGAGGGGAACACTGAAGCTTTCTTT
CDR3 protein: CASSHEGNTEAFF

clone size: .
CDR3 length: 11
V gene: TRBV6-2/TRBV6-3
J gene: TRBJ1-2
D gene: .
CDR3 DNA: TGTGCCAGCAGTCATGGGGCTGGCTACACCTTC
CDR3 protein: CASSHGAGYTF

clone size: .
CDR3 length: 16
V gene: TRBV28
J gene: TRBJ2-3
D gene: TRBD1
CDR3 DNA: TGTGCCAGCAGTTTTCCCAGGGGGCGTATTACAGATACGCAGTATTTT
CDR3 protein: CASSFPRGRITDTQYF

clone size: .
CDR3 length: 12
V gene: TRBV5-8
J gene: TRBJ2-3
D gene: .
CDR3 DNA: TGTGCCCAGCAAGGAGTCACAGATACGCAGTATTTT
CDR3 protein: CAQQGVTDTQYF

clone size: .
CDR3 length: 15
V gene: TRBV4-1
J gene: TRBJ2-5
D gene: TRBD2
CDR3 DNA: TGCGCCAGCAGCCAAGTTCCCCTAGCGGGAGGGACCCAGTACTTC
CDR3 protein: CASSQVPLAGGTQYF

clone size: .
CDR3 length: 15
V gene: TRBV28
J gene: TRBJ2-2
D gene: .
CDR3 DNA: TGTGCCAGCAAATCACCCCAGGGTTCCACCGGGGAGCTGTTTTTT
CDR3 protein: CASKSPQGSTGELFF

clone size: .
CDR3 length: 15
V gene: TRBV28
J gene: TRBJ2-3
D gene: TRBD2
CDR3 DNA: TGTGCCAGCAGTTCAGCGGGGGCTCTAGGGGATACGCAGTATTTT
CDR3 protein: CASSSAGALGDTQYF

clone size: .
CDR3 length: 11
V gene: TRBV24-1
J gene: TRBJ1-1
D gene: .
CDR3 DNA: TGTGCCACCAGTTACGGTAGTGAAGCTTTCTTT
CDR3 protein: CATSYGSEAFF

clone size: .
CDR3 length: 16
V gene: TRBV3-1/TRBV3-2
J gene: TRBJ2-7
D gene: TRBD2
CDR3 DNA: TGTGCCAGCAGCCAAGGACTAGCGGGGCTCTCCTACGAGCAGTACTTC
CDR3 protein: CASSQGLAGLSYEQYF

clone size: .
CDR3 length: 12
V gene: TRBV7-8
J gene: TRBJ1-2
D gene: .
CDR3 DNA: TGTGCCAGCAGCTTAGGAGTGAGGGGCTACACCTTC
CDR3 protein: CASSLGVRGYTF

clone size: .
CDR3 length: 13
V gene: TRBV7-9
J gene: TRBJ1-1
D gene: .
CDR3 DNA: TGTGCCAGCAGCTTAGTAGTAATTTCTGAAGCTTTCTTT
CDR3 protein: CASSLVVISEAFF

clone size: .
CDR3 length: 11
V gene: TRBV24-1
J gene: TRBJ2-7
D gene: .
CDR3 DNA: TGTGCCACCAGTGATTTGCTGGGACAATACTTC
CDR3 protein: CATSDLLGQYF

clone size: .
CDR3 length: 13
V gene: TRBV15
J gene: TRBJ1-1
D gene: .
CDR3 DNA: TGTGCCACCAGCAGGGACAGCTTCACTGAAGCTTTCTTT
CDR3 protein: CATSRDSFTEAFF

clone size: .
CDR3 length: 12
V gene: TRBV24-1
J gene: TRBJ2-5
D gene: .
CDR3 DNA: TGTGCCACCAGTGACCTCCAAGAGACCCAGTACTTC
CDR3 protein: CATSDLQETQYF

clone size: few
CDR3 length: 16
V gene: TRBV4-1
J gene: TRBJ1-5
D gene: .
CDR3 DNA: TGCGCCAGCAGCCAAGAGTCCCGCGGGGGCAATCAGCCCCAGCATTTT
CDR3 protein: CASSQESRGGNQPQHF

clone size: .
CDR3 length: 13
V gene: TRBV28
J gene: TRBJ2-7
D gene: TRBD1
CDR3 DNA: TGTGCCAGCAGAAGACAGGGGCCCTACGAGCAGTACTTC
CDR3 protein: CASRRQGPYEQYF

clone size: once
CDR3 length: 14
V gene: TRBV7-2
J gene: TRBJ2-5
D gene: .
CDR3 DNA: TGTGCCAGCAACACTGCACCGGGACTCGAGACCCAGTACTTC
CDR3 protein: CASNTAPGLETQYF

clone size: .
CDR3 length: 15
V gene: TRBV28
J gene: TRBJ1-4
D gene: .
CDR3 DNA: TGTGCCAGCAGTTGGGCAGGGCAGGTCAATGAAAAACTGTTTTTT
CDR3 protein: CASSWAGQVNEKLFF

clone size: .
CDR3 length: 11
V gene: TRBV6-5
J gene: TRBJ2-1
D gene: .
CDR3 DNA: TGTGCCAGCAGTCAGACGGGGGTACAGTTCTTC
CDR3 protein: CASSQTGVQFF

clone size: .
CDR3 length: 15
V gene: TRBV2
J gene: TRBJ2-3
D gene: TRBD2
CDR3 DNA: TGTGCCAGCAGTGAAGGGGGGGGTCTCACAGATACGCAGTATTTT
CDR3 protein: CASSEGGGLTDTQYF

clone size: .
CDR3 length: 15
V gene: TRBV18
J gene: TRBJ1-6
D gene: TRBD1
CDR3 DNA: TGTGCCAGCTCACCCCCGACAGGGAATAATTCACCCCTCCACTTT
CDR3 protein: CASSPPTGNNSPLHF

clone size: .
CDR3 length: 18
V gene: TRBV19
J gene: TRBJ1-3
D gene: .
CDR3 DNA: TGTGCCACTCTCTCCTACGGTCGACACGAAGACTCTGGAAACACCATATATTTT
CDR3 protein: CATLSYGRHEDSGNTIYF

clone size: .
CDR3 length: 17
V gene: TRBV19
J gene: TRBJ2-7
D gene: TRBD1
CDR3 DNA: TGTGCCAGTAGTCGCTCCGGGACAGGGGCGCTCTCGAACGAGCAGTACTTC
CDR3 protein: CASSRSGTGALSNEQYF

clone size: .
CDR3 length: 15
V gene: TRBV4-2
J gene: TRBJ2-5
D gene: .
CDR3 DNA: TGTGCCAGCAGCCAAGATGTGGGAGCCGTCGGGACCCAGTACTTC
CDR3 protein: CASSQDVGAVGTQYF

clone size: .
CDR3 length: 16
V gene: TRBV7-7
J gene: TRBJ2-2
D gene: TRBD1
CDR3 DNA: TGTGCCAGCAGCCTCCGCCCCGGGACAGGGGCCGGGGAGCTGTTTTTT
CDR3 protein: CASSLRPGTGAGELFF

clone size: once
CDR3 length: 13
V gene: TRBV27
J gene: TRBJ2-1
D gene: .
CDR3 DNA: TGTGCCAGCAGTGCACAGTGGAGGAATGAGCAGTTCTTC
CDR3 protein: CASSAQWRNEQFF

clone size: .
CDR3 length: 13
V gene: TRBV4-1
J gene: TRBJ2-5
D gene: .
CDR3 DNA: TGCGCCAGCAGCCACGCCGAGCTAGAGACCCAGTACTTC
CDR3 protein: CASSHAELETQYF